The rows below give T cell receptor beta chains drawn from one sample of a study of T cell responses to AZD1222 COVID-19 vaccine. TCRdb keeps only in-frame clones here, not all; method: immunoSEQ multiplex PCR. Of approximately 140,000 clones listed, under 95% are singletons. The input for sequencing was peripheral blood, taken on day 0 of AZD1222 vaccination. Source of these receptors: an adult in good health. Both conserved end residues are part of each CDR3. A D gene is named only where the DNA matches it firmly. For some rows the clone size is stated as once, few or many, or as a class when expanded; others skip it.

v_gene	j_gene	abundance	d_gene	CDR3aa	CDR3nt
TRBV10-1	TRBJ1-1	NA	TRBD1	CASSESRTGNTEAFF	TGCGCCAGCAGTGAGTCGCGGACAGGGAACACTGAAGCTTTCTTT
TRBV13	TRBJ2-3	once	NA	CASSLGWSSTDTQYF	TGTGCCAGCAGCTTAGGCTGGTCTAGCACAGATACGCAGTATTTT
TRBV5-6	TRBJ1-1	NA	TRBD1	CASSYGTGGTEAFF	TGTGCCAGCAGCTACGGGACAGGGGGGACTGAAGCTTTCTTT
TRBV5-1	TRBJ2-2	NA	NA	CASSSHRGGSGELFF	TGCGCCAGCAGCTCGCACAGGGGGGGATCCGGGGAGCTGTTTTTT
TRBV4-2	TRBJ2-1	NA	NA	CASSQGHLDYNEQFF	TGTGCCAGCAGCCAGGGACACTTAGATTACAATGAGCAGTTCTTC
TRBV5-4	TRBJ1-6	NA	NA	CASSWNSYGNSPLHF	TGTGCCAGCAGCTGGAACTCTTACGGGAATTCACCCCTCCACTTT
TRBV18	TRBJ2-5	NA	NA	CASSPSDQLGETQYF	TGTGCCAGCTCACCTTCGGACCAATTGGGGGAGACCCAGTACTTC
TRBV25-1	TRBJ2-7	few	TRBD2	CASSAGGAYEQYF	TGTGCCAGCAGTGCGGGGGGAGCCTACGAGCAGTACTTC
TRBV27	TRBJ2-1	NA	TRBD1	CASSTPTGAEGPTHPYNEQFF	TGTGCCAGCAGCACACCGACAGGGGCCGAGGGACCAACCCACCCTTACAATGAGCAGTTCTTC
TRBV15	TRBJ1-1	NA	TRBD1	CATSRDRGTEAFF	TGTGCCACCAGCCGGGACAGGGGCACTGAAGCTTTCTTT
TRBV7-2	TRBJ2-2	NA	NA	CASSLSSVGGELFF	TGTGCCAGCAGCTTGTCTAGCGTGGGCGGGGAGCTGTTTTTT
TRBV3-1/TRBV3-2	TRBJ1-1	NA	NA	CASSQGRRGNTEAFF	TGTGCCAGCAGCCAAGGGCGCAGGGGGAACACTGAAGCTTTCTTT
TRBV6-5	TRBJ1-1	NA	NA	CASKETGMDTEAFF	TGTGCCAGCAAGGAGACAGGTATGGACACTGAAGCTTTCTTT
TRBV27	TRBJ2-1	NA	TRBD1	CASRKPGQHYNEQFF	TGTGCCAGCAGGAAACCGGGACAGCACTACAATGAGCAGTTCTTC
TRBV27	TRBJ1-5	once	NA	CASSLAADQPQHF	TGTGCCAGCAGTTTAGCGGCCGATCAGCCCCAGCATTTT
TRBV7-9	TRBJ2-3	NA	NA	CASSLFPAETGSTQYF	TGTGCCAGCAGCTTATTTCCAGCAGAGACGGGATCCACGCAGTATTTT
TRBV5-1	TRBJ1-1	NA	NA	CASSLEVTMNTEAFF	TGCGCCAGCAGCTTGGAGGTGACAATGAACACTGAAGCTTTCTTT
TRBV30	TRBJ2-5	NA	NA	CACAGQQETQYF	TGTGCCTGCGCGGGACAACAAGAGACCCAGTACTTC
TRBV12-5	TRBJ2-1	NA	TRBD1	CASGSGTGYNEQFF	TGTGCTAGTGGTTCCGGGACAGGCTACAATGAGCAGTTCTTC
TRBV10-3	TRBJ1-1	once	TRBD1	CAIRAGGTVWANTEAFF	TGTGCCATCAGGGCGGGTGGGACAGTCTGGGCTAACACTGAAGCTTTCTTT
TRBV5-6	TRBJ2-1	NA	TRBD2	CASSPPGLAPLGRFF	TGTGCCAGCAGCCCGCCGGGACTAGCTCCCCTTGGGCGGTTCTTC
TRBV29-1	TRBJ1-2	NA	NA	CSVDRVSGYVAGYTF	TGCAGCGTTGACCGGGTTTCGGGGTACGTAGCTGGCTACACCTTC
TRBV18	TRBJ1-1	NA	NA	CASSRADNTEAFF	TGTGCCAGCTCACGGGCCGATAACACTGAAGCTTTCTTT